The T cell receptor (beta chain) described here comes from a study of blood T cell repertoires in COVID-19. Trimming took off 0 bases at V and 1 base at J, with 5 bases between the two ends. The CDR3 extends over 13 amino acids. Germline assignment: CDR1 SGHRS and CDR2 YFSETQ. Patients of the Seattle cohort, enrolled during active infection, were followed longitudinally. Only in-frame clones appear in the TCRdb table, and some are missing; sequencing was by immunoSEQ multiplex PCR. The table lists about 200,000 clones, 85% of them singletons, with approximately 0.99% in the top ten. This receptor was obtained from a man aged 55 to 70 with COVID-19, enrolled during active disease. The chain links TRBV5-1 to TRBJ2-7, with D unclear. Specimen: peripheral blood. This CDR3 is CASSLVGSYEQYF. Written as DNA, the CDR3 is TGCGCCAGCAGCTTGGTCGGTTCCTACGAGCAGTACTTC.